This T cell receptor (beta chain) was profiled in a study of T cells in tuberculosis. TCRdb's copy holds only in-frame clones and misses some; the assay was immunoSEQ multiplex PCR. There are 20,000 to 25,000 clones in the sample; approximately 90% occur only once, and about 17% lies in the top ten. CDR3 length: 13 residues. Germline V gene lookup returns CDR1 SQVTM and CDR2 ANQGSEA. Germline trimming cut 5 bases from V and 5 bases from J; bases unmatched to any gene: 8. The sequenced material came from PBMCs. The source is a donor under 30 with latent tuberculosis or without tuberculosis infection. Some clones in this sample may be carry-over from other donors' samples. The chain is built from TRBV29-1 and TRBJ2-5; 7 bases align to TRBD2. This CDR3 reads CSVLFSGGETQYF. DNA of the CDR3: TGCAGCGTTTTATTCTCCGGGGGGGAGACCCAGTACTTC. Based on the CDR3 plus reference TRBV29-1 and TRBJ2-5, the full variable domain is SAVISQKPSRDICQRGTSLTIQCQVDSQVTMMFWYRQQPGQSLTLIATANQGSEATYESGFVIDKFPISRPNLTFSTLTVSNMSPEDSSIYLCSVLFSGGETQYFGPGTRLLVL.